The present TCR beta chain was sequenced within a study of T-cell reconstitution after alpha-beta-depleted transplantation in children (dated by TCRdb to between 2015 and 2016). At the level of the whole study: T-cell immune reconstitution after TCRalphabeta/CD19-depleted allogeneic hematopoietic cell transplantation in children was quantitatively tracked in the study by means of TCR repertoire profiling.

The CDR3 holds 16 amino acids from the cysteine to the phenylalanine. This entry keeps only the CDR3 DNA: 48 bases, framed from base 1. Here V drops 3 bases and J drops 0 bases, and the junction holds 7 bases not matched to any gene. The method was PCR. This sample was sequenced with an Illumina HiSeq 2500. Molecular barcoding was employed in the preparation of TCR libraries, with unique molecular identifiers being used to normalize TCRbeta repertoire quantification. The public reads were reprocessed in TCRdb via fastp at Q25 and MiXCR, keeping in-frame beta chains. Each CDR3 protein appears once, grouped with its most common genes and DNA. Across this sample there are just under 550,000 distinct CDR3 sequences, with about 18% seen only once. The ten biggest clones cover roughly 3.3% of the sample. To note about this clonotype: What antigen it recognizes has not been identified. Base-call qualities are not available, and no considerably larger clone is one nucleotide away.

Here the chain combines TRBV12-3 or TRBV12-4 and TRBJ2-5; the central 7 bases match TRBD1. The TCR originated in a human donor who donated a stem cell graft to a child with acute lymphoblastic leukemia. Sequenced material: PBMCs from the stem cell graft donor, taken from the stem cell graft. Here is the DNA: TGTGCCAGCAGTTTTGTTGTGACAGGGAACCAAGAGACCCAGTACTTC. Its protein reads: CASSFVVTGNQETQYF.